This T cell receptor beta chain was recovered during a study of T-cell reconstitution after alpha-beta-depleted transplantation in children. Findings of the study overall: Where some patients showed high TCRbeta diversity at day 60, it came from recipient T cells and thymic progenitors that had survived. At the one-year point after transplant, T-cell counts and TCRbeta diversity were found to come mostly from T cells that had been newly produced. As was reported, about two months after transplant, alpha-beta T cells came from several hundred expanded graft clones.

With regard to this clonotype: Its antigen is undetermined.

Unique molecular identifiers tagged the TCRbeta library. TCRdb re-called the PCR reads through MiXCR, storing one row per CDR3 protein. This repertoire shows roughly 350,000 distinct CDR3 sequences, around 15% found once; its top ten account for about 41%. This CDR3 has 14 amino acids. The germline CDR1 and CDR2 sequences are MDHEN and SYDVKM. The ends were cut back, 1 base at V and 9 bases at J, with 15 bases in the middle. The J gene is TRBJ1-2, the V gene TRBV28; possibly TRBD1 for D (6 bases). This receptor was obtained from a male patient under 10 years old who had a stem cell transplant for acute lymphoblastic leukemia, so the T cells may come from the graft donor. This material consisted of PBMCs, mostly from graft donor cells, taken 360 days after TCRalphabeta/CD19-depleted stem cell transplant. The CDR3 region is CASSLFGRQASYTF. The CDR3 DNA is TGTGCCAGCAGTTTATTCGGGAGACAGGCCAGCTACACCTTC.